This section outlines one T cell receptor (beta chain) sequence together with its context. The sample comes from a study of blood T cell repertoires in COVID-19. The V end lost 5 bases, the J end lost 5 bases, and 7 bases lay between the germline ends. This CDR3 is 12 amino acids long. Germline V CDR1 and CDR2: MNHEY, SVGEGT. Using immunoSEQ multiplex PCR, the repertoire was profiled, and TCRdb retains in-frame clones only, with some absent. The data contain approximately 99,000 clones, 65% to 85% of them singletons. The clonotype originates from a man in his 70s with active or convalescent COVID-19. Source material: peripheral blood. The rearrangement links TRBV6-2 or TRBV6-3 to TRBJ1-5; D not certain. CDR3 protein: CASSTSHQPQHF. Here the CDR3 DNA reads TGTGCCAGCAGTACCAGTCATCAGCCCCAGCATTTT.